Included here is one T cell receptor (beta chain) sequence, with context. The antigen is not known. The library attached unique molecular identifiers to individual cDNA molecules. TCRdb reprocessed the RACE reads via MiXCR and lists one record per CDR3 protein. The sample contains about 380,000 distinct CDR3 sequences, around 6% of which appear only once. The sample comes from a study of human T cells and chemical hapten exposure. The study's findings and limits: There were significantly more large CDR3 similarity clusters among expanded TCRs than among controls.

Time point of the sample: patch test 2, 6 weeks after DPC sensitization. Regarding treatment: therapeutic diphenylcyclopropenone sensitization with weekly scalp DPC. Germline assignment: CDR1 SGHAT and CDR2 FQNNGV. The CDR3 is 15 residues long. V was clipped by 7 bases and J by 4 bases; unmatched bases: 5. This clonotype originated in a woman in her late teens or twenties with alopecia areata. Some clones in this sample may be carry-over from other donors' samples. This chain links TRBV11-2 with TRBJ2-2; TRBD1 matches at 11 bases. The sequencing used whole blood, collected in connection with sensitization to the hapten diphenylcyclopropenone (DPC). The CDR3 loop is CASIRGTGGTGELFF. The CDR3 bases are TGTGCCAGCATCCGGGGGACAGGGGGCACCGGGGAGCTGTTTTTT. Full variable domain (missing parts from reference TRBV11-2 and TRBJ2-2): EAGVAQSPRYKIIEKRQSVAFWCNPISGHATLYWYQQILGQGPKLLIQFQNNGVVDDSQLPKDRFSAERLKGVDSTLKIQPAKLEDSAVYLCASIRGTGGTGELFFGEGSRLTVL.